The rows below give T cell receptor beta chains drawn from one sample of a study of T cells in localized non-small cell lung cancer. Sequencing used immunoSEQ multiplex PCR; TCRdb keeps in-frame clones, though not all of them. The sample contains around 15,000 clones, nearly 90% of which appear only once. Material: peripheral blood mononuclear cells, obtained before any cancer treatment. The source is a woman aged 40 to 75 with stage III lung adenocarcinoma. Each CDR3 is given with its conserved first and last residue. D genes are given only for firm matches. Only part of the rows carry a size: once, few, many, or a class if the clone is expanded.

J | V | size | D | DNA | CDR3
TRBJ1-5 | TRBV14 | NA | NA | TGTGCCAGCAGCCTCGGGTCTAGCAATCAGCCCCAGCATTTT | CASSLGSSNQPQHF
TRBJ1-5 | TRBV6-1 | NA | NA | TGTGCCAGCAGTGAATTAGAGCGCAATCAGCCCCAGCATTTT | CASSELERNQPQHF
TRBJ2-7 | TRBV6-6 | NA | TRBD2 | TGTGCCAGCGGCGCGGGAGGCGTCTCCGAGCAGTACTTC | CASGAGGVSEQYF
TRBJ2-3 | TRBV7-7 | NA | TRBD1 | TGTGCCAGCAGCACCGGGACAGGAGGTACGCAGTATTTT | CASSTGTGGTQYF
TRBJ1-1 | TRBV21-1 | NA | NA | TGTGCCAGCGCCCTGGACAGGGAGAACACTGAAGCTTTCTTT | CASALDRENTEAFF
TRBJ1-5 | TRBV6-4 | NA | NA | TGTGCCAGCAGCGAACACTGGGGGCAGCCCCAGCATTTT | CASSEHWGQPQHF
TRBJ1-3 | TRBV30 | once | NA | TGTGCCTGGAGCTCCCGCGGAGGCTCTGGAAACACCATATATTTT | CAWSSRGGSGNTIYF
TRBJ1-1 | TRBV5-4 | NA | NA | TGTGCCAGCAGCTGGGGACGGAACACTGAAGCTTTCTTT | CASSWGRNTEAFF
TRBJ1-2 | TRBV18 | NA | NA | TGTGCCAGCTCACCCTTACCCCCCGCGGGACGGAACTATGGCTACACCTTC | CASSPLPPAGRNYGYTF
TRBJ2-5 | TRBV19 | NA | NA | TGTGCCACTAGGGTCCAGGGCCAAGAGACCCAGTACTTC | CATRVQGQETQYF
TRBJ1-6 | TRBV30 | NA | TRBD1 | TGTGCCTGGAGTACAGGGGGATCATACAATTCACCCCTCCACTTT | CAWSTGGSYNSPLHF
TRBJ2-1 | TRBV7-8 | NA | TRBD1 | TGTGCCAGCAGGAGACAGGGGGTAAGCGGCAATGAGCAGTTCTTC | CASRRQGVSGNEQFF
TRBJ2-5 | TRBV20-1 | NA | NA | TGCAGTGCTGTGGACGGAGAAGCCCAGTACTTC | CSAVDGEAQYF
TRBJ2-1 | TRBV10-3 | NA | TRBD1 | TGTGCCATCAGTGGGTTCGGACAGGGGACGACTAGGTACAATGAGCAGTTCTTC | CAISGFGQGTTRYNEQFF
TRBJ2-5 | TRBV7-2 | NA | NA | TGTGCCAGCAGCTTATTCGAGGGAACCCAGTACTTC | CASSLFEGTQYF
TRBJ2-3 | TRBV9 | NA | NA | TGTGCCAGCAGCGACCCCCCAGGGAAGGGGACAGATACGCAGTATTTT | CASSDPPGKGTDTQYF
TRBJ1-1 | TRBV7-9 | NA | TRBD1 | TGTGCCAGCAGCTACGGGACAGGCGGTGAAGCTTTCTTT | CASSYGTGGEAFF
TRBJ2-3 | TRBV28 | NA | NA | TGTGCCAGCAGCTCTCTTATGGGAACAGATACGCAGTATTTT | CASSSLMGTDTQYF
TRBJ2-4 | TRBV6-5 | NA | NA | TGTGCCAGCAGTTACTCGAGTCCCGGACAATCCAACATTCAGTACTTC | CASSYSSPGQSNIQYF
TRBJ2-7 | TRBV30 | NA | TRBD2 | TGTGCCTGGAGTGTAGCGGGAGGACTCGAGCAGTACTTC | CAWSVAGGLEQYF
TRBJ1-5 | TRBV30 | NA | NA | TGTGCCTGGAGTACTGTTCCCAATCAGCCCCAGCATTTT | CAWSTVPNQPQHF
TRBJ2-1 | TRBV15 | NA | NA | TGTGCCACCTGGCAGGGAGCCAATGAGCAGTTCTTC | CATWQGANEQFF
TRBJ2-5 | TRBV5-1 | NA | NA | TGCGCCAGCAGCTTATCCCCCGGTTTGGAGACCCAGTACTTC | CASSLSPGLETQYF
TRBJ2-2 | TRBV5-4 | NA | NA | TGTGCCAGCAGCCTGGACGGGAACCCGAACACCGGGGAGCTGTTTTTT | CASSLDGNPNTGELFF
TRBJ1-1 | TRBV4-3 | NA | NA | TGCGCCAGCAGCTGGGGGAGGGGACCCAACACTGAAGCTTTCTTT | CASSWGRGPNTEAFF
TRBJ1-5 | TRBV9 | once | TRBD1 | TGTGCCAGCAGCGTAACAGGGGTGAGCAATCAGCCCCAGCATTTT | CASSVTGVSNQPQHF
TRBJ1-3 | TRBV30 | NA | NA | TGTGCCTGGGGAAAAAAGACAGCTAGTAGCTCTGGAAACACCATATATTTT | CAWGKKTASSSGNTIYF
TRBJ2-5 | TRBV7-9 | once | NA | TGTGCCAGCAGCTTAGATCGAGGGCCCAAGCGAGAGACCCAGTACTTC | CASSLDRGPKRETQYF
TRBJ2-2 | TRBV9 | few | NA | TGTGCCAGCAGCGCACGACCGACCAGACAGAAGAACACCGGGGAGCTGTTTTTT | CASSARPTRQKNTGELFF
TRBJ2-2 | TRBV6-5 | NA | NA | TGTGCCAGCAGATACCTAACCGGGGAGCTGTTTTTT | CASRYLTGELFF
TRBJ2-3 | TRBV19 | NA | TRBD1 | TGTGCCAGTAGTATGGGAACCGGGACAGGGCCAGATACGCAGTATTTT | CASSMGTGTGPDTQYF